This T cell receptor (beta chain) emerged from a study of blood T cell repertoires in COVID-19. The CDR3 sequence is 15 residues long. The junction had 10 bases not matched to a gene; V was cut back by 6 bases and J by 4 bases. Germline V gene sequence: CDR1 MDHEN, CDR2 SYDVKM. The protocol was immunoSEQ multiplex PCR, while the TCRdb copy is restricted to in-frame clones and leaves out a portion. Found here are fewer than 55,000 clones, roughly 83% of them singletons; the top ten hold under 3%. This chain links TRBV28 with TRBJ2-3; 7 bases match TRBD1. The sample comprised peripheral blood. The receptor comes from a man aged 45 to 65 with acute or convalescent COVID-19. CDR3 protein: CASSLPTTGSDTQYF. The CDR3 nucleotides read TGTGCCAGCAGCCTCCCGACGACAGGGTCAGATACGCAGTATTTT.